This T cell receptor beta chain derives from a study of blood T cells in healthy people across ages. Total RNA extraction produced at least 5 micrograms (per sample) for the study. Broader study findings: Roughly linear age-related decline in beta diversity appeared, significant by age around 40.

A second 7 to 11 cycle PCR used barcoded and J-beta primers. Every molecule of cDNA carried a tag from a template-switch adaptor with 12 random nucleotides. TCRdb called the 5' RACE reads again in MiXCR, with one record for every CDR3 protein. The sample lists roughly 1.9 million distinct CDR3 sequences, about 39% occurring once. In the case of this clonotype: What it binds is not known.

The sequenced material came from blood. The receptor was isolated from a human donor in good health.

The CDR3 DNA sequence: TGCAGCGTTGATGTGTCAGGGACAAAGCAGTTCTTC. Protein: CSVDVSGTKQFF. The chain combines TRBV29-1 with TRBJ2-1; a possible D gene is TRBD1 (6 bases). Trimming pared 3 bases from V and 11 bases from J, leaving 14 bases between. CDR1 is SQVTM and CDR2 is ANQGSEA in the germline V gene. This CDR3 is built from 12 residues.